These T cell receptor beta chains were read from a single sample in a study of neurological immune-mediated disorders. TCRdb itself ran the 5' RACE reads through MiXCR, one entry per CDR3 protein. The sample lists under 80,000 distinct CDR3 sequences, around 3.9% seen once, with approximately 1.2% in the top ten. Material for sequencing was PBMCs. The receptors were sampled from a man aged 30 to 39 with multiple sclerosis. Both conserved end residues are part of each CDR3. D genes are given only for firm matches. Rows give clone size only sometimes, using once, few, many, or a class for an expanded clone.

v_call	d_call	clone_size	j_call	cdr3_aa	cdr3_nt
TRBV20-1	.	many	TRBJ1-1	CSAVNTEAFF	TGCAGTGCGGTGAACACTGAAGCTTTCTTT
TRBV7-2	TRBD1	.	TRBJ2-7	CASSPTGAYEQYF	TGTGCCAGCAGCCCGACAGGGGCATACGAGCAGTACTTC
TRBV27	TRBD1	many	TRBJ1-1	CASTWTGRFGGQNTEAFF	TGTGCCAGCACTTGGACAGGGAGGTTTGGTGGGCAGAACACTGAAGCTTTCTTT
TRBV27	.	many	TRBJ2-5	CASSSTDLLGETQYF	TGTGCCAGCAGTTCGACAGATTTGCTCGGGGAGACCCAGTACTTC
TRBV12-3/TRBV12-4	TRBD1	many	TRBJ2-7	CASIPRTGGPYEQYF	TGTGCCAGCATTCCCAGGACAGGGGGTCCCTACGAGCAGTACTTC
TRBV12-3/TRBV12-4	TRBD1	many	TRBJ1-2	CASSLFAGGSGYTF	TGTGCCAGCAGTTTATTCGCAGGGGGTAGTGGCTACACCTTC
TRBV3-1	.	many	TRBJ1-2	CASSQPLTGSYGYTF	TGTGCCAGCAGCCAGCCCCTTACAGGGAGCTATGGCTACACCTTC
TRBV9	.	many	TRBJ1-2	CASSENLVNFNYGYTF	TGTGCCAGCAGCGAGAATTTGGTAAACTTTAACTATGGCTACACCTTC
TRBV29-1	.	many	TRBJ1-2	CSVVVSGEGYGYTF	TGCAGCGTTGTTGTCTCAGGGGAGGGCTATGGCTACACCTTC
TRBV20-1	TRBD2	many	TRBJ2-5	CSAMSGAPQETQYF	TGCAGTGCAATGAGCGGGGCCCCGCAAGAGACCCAGTACTTC
TRBV7-2	.	many	TRBJ2-3	CASSFSGAENTQYF	TGTGCCAGCAGCTTTAGTGGGGCCGAAAATACGCAGTATTTT
TRBV10-1	TRBD1	many	TRBJ1-2	CASSPNRGPGGYTF	TGCGCCAGCAGTCCAAACAGGGGACCTGGGGGCTACACCTTC
TRBV20-1	.	many	TRBJ2-1	CSASGPLGNEQFF	TGCAGTGCTAGCGGTCCCCTGGGCAATGAGCAGTTCTTC
TRBV6-5	.	many	TRBJ1-4	CASSYSAGQNEKLFF	TGTGCCAGCAGTTACTCGGCAGGGCAGAATGAAAAACTGTTTTTT
TRBV2	.	many	TRBJ1-1	CASNVEVNTEAFF	TGTGCCAGCAACGTCGAAGTGAACACTGAAGCTTTCTTT
TRBV6-6	TRBD2	many	TRBJ2-3	CASSFPRGGPFTDTQYF	TGTGCCAGCAGTTTCCCTCGCGGGGGGCCTTTCACAGATACGCAGTATTTT
TRBV7-9	.	many	TRBJ1-4	CASSASQGTNEKLFF	TGTGCCAGCAGCGCCAGTCAGGGCACTAATGAAAAACTGTTTTTT
TRBV20-1	.	many	TRBJ1-2	CSASGGNYGYTF	TGCAGTGCTAGCGGGGGGAACTATGGCTACACCTTC
TRBV10-2	.	few	TRBJ1-2	CASSGIEYNYGYTF	TGCGCCAGCAGCGGCATAGAATATAACTATGGCTACACCTTC
TRBV20-1	TRBD2	many	TRBJ2-5	CSASTGGIEAQYF	TGCAGTGCAAGTACGGGGGGGATTGAGGCCCAGTACTTC
TRBV12-3/TRBV12-4	.	many	TRBJ1-2	CASSFSNLGFNYGYTF	TGTGCCAGCAGTTTCAGTAATTTGGGGTTCAACTATGGCTACACCTTC
TRBV20-1	.	many	TRBJ2-3	CSARGEDTQYF	TGCAGTGCTAGGGGCGAGGATACGCAGTATTTT
TRBV4-1	TRBD1	.	TRBJ2-1	CASSQEGQGYNEQFF	TGCGCCAGCAGCCAAGAGGGACAGGGATACAATGAGCAGTTCTTC
TRBV5-1	.	many	TRBJ2-2	CASSFGGENTGELFF	TGCGCCAGCAGCTTTGGGGGCGAAAACACCGGGGAGCTGTTTTTT
TRBV20-1	.	many	TRBJ2-1	CSARDLEGLNEQFF	TGCAGTGCTAGAGATTTGGAGGGGCTCAATGAGCAGTTCTTC
TRBV6-1	.	.	TRBJ1-1	CASSEDTRGDTEAFF	TGTGCCAGCAGTGAAGATACCAGGGGAGACACTGAAGCTTTCTTT
TRBV6-5	.	few	TRBJ1-5	CASSPLGTVNSNQPQNF	TGTGCCAGCAGCCCCCTAGGGACGGTTAATAGCAATCAGCCCCAGAATTTT
TRBV15	TRBD1	many	TRBJ1-2	CATSRDSGTGGAGSYTF	TGTGCCACCAGCAGAGATTCCGGGACAGGGGGCGCAGGGAGCTACACCTTC
TRBV5-1	.	few	TRBJ1-5	CASSLGAGNQPQNF	TGCGCCAGCAGCTTGGGGGCGGGGAATCAGCCCCAGAATTTT
TRBV5-1	TRBD1	many	TRBJ1-1	CASSWTGGHDTEAFF	TGCGCCAGCAGCTGGACAGGGGGTCATGACACTGAAGCTTTCTTT
TRBV5-1	TRBD1	many	TRBJ2-7	CASSSIPTGDGEQYF	TGCGCCAGCAGCTCGATTCCTACAGGGGACGGCGAGCAGTACTTC
TRBV9	.	many	TRBJ2-5	CASSPRFLQETQYF	TGTGCCAGCAGCCCCCGGTTTCTCCAAGAGACCCAGTACTTC
TRBV4-1	.	many	TRBJ1-5	CASSQRTGNQPQHF	TGCGCCAGCAGCCAACGGACAGGCAATCAGCCCCAGCATTTT
TRBV7-9	TRBD2	many	TRBJ2-6	CASSLAGGTSGSSGANVLTF	TGTGCCAGCAGCTTAGCCGGGGGGACTAGCGGTAGCTCTGGGGCCAACGTCCTGACTTTC
TRBV7-8	TRBD2	many	TRBJ2-2	CASSLSTSGGTGELFF	TGTGCCAGCAGCTTATCGACTAGCGGGGGGACCGGGGAGCTGTTTTTT
TRBV20-1	TRBD1	many	TRBJ2-1	CSARDRGPRRNNEQFF	TGCAGTGCACGGGACAGGGGACCCCGAAGAAACAATGAGCAGTTCTTC
TRBV5-1	.	many	TRBJ2-4	CASSLDRVNIQYF	TGCGCCAGCAGCTTGGACAGGGTTAACATTCAGTACTTC
TRBV7-6	.	many	TRBJ2-1	CASSLEKRPTGNEQFF	TGTGCCAGCAGCTTAGAGAAGCGCCCCACGGGCAATGAGCAGTTCTTC
TRBV12-3/TRBV12-4	.	.	TRBJ2-7	CASSFTTGWGSYEQYF	TGTGCCAGCAGTTTCACAACAGGATGGGGGTCCTACGAGCAGTACTTC
TRBV3-1	.	many	TRBJ1-6	CASSLGRSRDSPLHF	TGTGCCAGCAGCCTAGGGAGGAGTCGGGATTCACCCCTCCACTTT
TRBV12-3/TRBV12-4	TRBD2	few	TRBJ2-5	CASSPRVAGGQETQYF	TGTGCCAGCAGTCCACGGGTAGCGGGGGGACAAGAGACCCAGTACTTC
TRBV7-9	.	few	TRBJ2-7	CASTGATYEQYF	TGTGCCAGCACAGGGGCGACCTACGAGCAGTACTTC
TRBV24-1	.	many	TRBJ2-3	CATSDRVGNTDTQYF	TGTGCCACCAGTGATCGTGTGGGGAACACAGATACGCAGTATTTT
TRBV12-3/TRBV12-4	.	medium-sized	TRBJ2-5	CASSLGLQETQYF	TGTGCCAGCAGTTTAGGGCTCCAAGAGACCCAGTACTTC
TRBV7-9	TRBD2	many	TRBJ2-2	CASSPKRGGDTGELFF	TGTGCCAGCAGCCCCAAGCGGGGGGGCGACACCGGGGAGCTGTTTTTT
TRBV5-1	TRBD2	many	TRBJ2-3	CASTTSGDTDTQYF	TGCGCCAGCACCACTAGCGGGGACACAGATACGCAGTATTTT
TRBV3-1	TRBD1	many	TRBJ1-2	CASSRAGTGDGGYTF	TGTGCCAGCAGCCGCGCAGGGACAGGGGATGGTGGCTACACCTTC
TRBV3-1	TRBD1	many	TRBJ2-7	CASSHTGGHHYEQYF	TGTGCCAGCAGCCATACAGGGGGGCATCACTACGAGCAGTACTTC
TRBV20-1	.	many	TRBJ2-4	CSARRPGTAKNIQYF	TGCAGTGCTAGACGGCCAGGAACAGCCAAAAACATTCAGTACTTC
TRBV11-2	TRBD2	many	TRBJ2-5	CASSENGGAGAQYF	TGTGCCAGCAGCGAGAACGGGGGGGCTGGGGCCCAGTACTTC
TRBV4-3	.	many	TRBJ2-3	CASSQDFGQHTQYF	TGCGCCAGCAGCCAAGATTTCGGTCAACATACGCAGTATTTT
TRBV20-1	TRBD2	many	TRBJ2-1	CSARGTSNEQFF	TGCAGTGCTAGAGGGACTAGCAATGAGCAGTTCTTC